This T cell receptor (beta chain) was identified during a study of beta chain features in type 1 diabetes. Across the study: Similarity in age, gender and cell yields was seen between patients and healthy donors.

With regard to this clone: Its target is unknown.

Expressed TCRB transcripts were sequenced after all isolated RNA was converted to cDNA. Here immunoSEQ multiplex PCR was the method, and the copy in TCRdb shows in-frame clones only, minus some. The data hold around 200,000 clones, with more than 10% observed a single time. Averaging approximately 0.11 L, one heparinised blood draw came from each individual donor. V shed 4 bases and J 5 bases; nucleotides not matched to a gene: 1. This CDR3 contains 13 residues. Germline V gene lookup returns CDR1 KGHSH and CDR2 LQKENI. General study findings and limits: Whether HLA type influences TCRB rearrangement remained unresolved here. Moderate but significant shortening of TCRB CDR3s was recorded in all four CD4+ subsets from Type 1 diabetes patients.

Sequenced sample: central memory CD4+ T cells from blood. This receptor was obtained from a young woman in good health. The J gene is TRBJ1-4, the V gene TRBV18; 7 bases map to TRBD1. Here the CDR3 DNA reads TGTGCCAGCTCACGGGACAGAAATGAAAAACTGTTTTTT. It encodes CASSRDRNEKLFF. The full variable domain, in which reference TRBV18 and TRBJ1-4 provide the parts outside the CDR3, is NAGVMQNPRHLVRRRGQEARLRCSPMKGHSHVYWYRQLPEEGLKFMVYLQKENIIDESGMPKERFSAEFPKEGPSILRIQQVVRGDSAAYFCASSRDRNEKLFFGSGTQLSVL.